These 16 T cell receptor beta chains share one sample of origin, sequenced in a study of T cell responses to AZD1222 COVID-19 vaccine. Some clones are missing from TCRdb's copy, which holds only in-frame ones; the method was immunoSEQ multiplex PCR. The table has about 140,000 clones, approximately 91% seen once. The sample consisted of peripheral blood, taken 28 days after the second AZD1222 dose. The receptors here all came from an adult who received the AZD1222 COVID-19 vaccine.

The chain carries TRBV6-5 and TRBJ1-3; 9 bases line up with TRBD1. Germline V gene sequence: CDR1 MNHEY, CDR2 SVGAGI. This CDR3 is built from 15 residues. The V gene end was trimmed by 6 bases and the J gene end by 2 bases; junction bases not matched to a gene: 5. The CDR3 is CASRDRGKTGNTIYF. The CDR3 DNA reads TGTGCCAGCAGAGACAGGGGGAAGACTGGAAACACCATATATTTT.

This sequence joins TRBV27 and TRBJ1-2, with 7 bases identical to TRBD1. The CDR3 has 17 amino acids. V lost 3 bases and J lost 4; bases outside the gene matches: 14. Germline values: CDR1 MNHEY, CDR2 SMNVEV (reference sequence). The CDR3 sequence is CASSLAVDRERVYGYTF. The CDR3 DNA sequence: TGTGCCAGCAGTTTGGCAGTCGACAGGGAGAGGGTCTATGGCTACACCTTC.

The chain employs TRBV7-9 and TRBJ2-5; D is unresolved. There are 13 residues in the CDR3. Trimming took off 10 bases at V and 5 bases at J, with 17 bases between the two ends. Germline V gene sequence: CDR1 SEHNR, CDR2 FQNEAQ (reference sequence). The CDR3 here is CAIPLMVGETQYF. CDR3 DNA: TGTGCCATCCCACTGATGGTTGGCGAGACCCAGTACTTC.

V is TRBV13 and J is TRBJ1-2; 8 bases line up with TRBD1. The V segment lost 5 bases and the J segment 2 bases; nucleotides outside the gene matches: 10. The CDR3 covers 16 residues. The germline V gene encodes CDR1 PRHDT and CDR2 FYEKMQ (reference sequence). The CDR3 region is CASSQTQGDRNYGYTF. The CDR3 DNA reads as TGTGCCAGCAGCCAGACTCAAGGGGACAGGAACTATGGCTACACCTTC.

V is TRBV6-5 and J is TRBJ2-1; TRBD2 might be the D (7 bases). V was shortened by 6 bases and J by 3 bases, with 12 bases between the two germline ends. CDR1 MNHEY and CDR2 SVGAGI come from the germline V gene. CDR3 length: 14 amino acids. CDR3 sequence reads: CASRWGGLYNEQFF. The CDR3 nucleotides are TGTGCCAGCAGGTGGGGGGGCCTCTACAATGAGCAGTTCTTC.

This rearrangement joins TRBV27 to TRBJ1-2; the D is unclear. Looked up from germline, CDR1 is MNHEY and CDR2 is SMNVEV (reference sequence). V was shortened by 5 bases and J by 4 bases, with 14 bases between the two germline ends. This CDR3 spans 14 amino acids. CDR3 sequence: CASSGSGSGYGYTF. Here the CDR3 DNA reads TGTGCCAGCAGTGGATCGGGGAGTGGCTATGGCTACACCTTC.

This chain uses TRBV7-9 with TRBJ2-5, with unresolved D. This CDR3 region has 12 residues. The V gene's germline CDR1 is SEHNR and CDR2 FQNEAQ (reference sequence). V was cut by 6 bases and J by 4 bases, with 9 bases left in between. CDR3 in DNA: TGTGCCAGCAGTTCCTCCTCAGAGACCCAGTACTTC. Protein product: CASSSSSETQYF.

The chain joins TRBV20-1 to TRBJ1-1, with a tentative D call TRBD1 (6 bases). CDR1 and CDR2 (germline): DFQATT, SNEGSKA (reference sequence). Trimming removed 7 bases at V and 4 bases at J, with 10 bases between. The CDR3 spans 11 residues. This CDR3 is CSVSGATEAFF. The CDR3 coding sequence is TGCAGTGTTTCAGGGGCCACTGAAGCTTTCTTT.

This clone was seen only a few times. The rearrangement joins TRBV6-1 to TRBJ1-1; D is unclear. Trimming pared 3 bases from V and 1 base from J, leaving 6 bases between. Germline values: CDR1 MNHNS, CDR2 SASEGT. The CDR3 runs to 13 residues. CDR3: CASSDRGNTEAFF. The CDR3 DNA reads as TGTGCCAGCAGTGATAGAGGGAACACTGAAGCTTTCTTT.

The chain links TRBV3-1 (or the pseudogene TRBV3-2) to TRBJ2-5; possible D gene TRBD2, 5 bases. The length of the CDR3 is 13 residues. Trimming left V 11 bases short and J 2 bases short, with 15 bases between. Germline V gives CDR1 LGHDT, CDR2 YNNKEL (reference sequence). The CDR3 here is CAVLDGNQETQYF. Written as DNA, the CDR3 is TGTGCCGTCCTAGACGGGAATCAAGAGACCCAGTACTTC.

V and J are TRBV19 and TRBJ2-7; D is possibly TRBD1 (6 bases). Trimming took 2 bases from V and 4 from J, leaving 15 bases between them. Looked up from germline, CDR1 is LNHDA and CDR2 is SQIVND (reference sequence). This CDR3 contains 15 residues. CDR3 protein: CASSIKWGRVYEQYF. CDR3 coding DNA: TGTGCCAGTAGTATAAAATGGGGGCGTGTGTACGAGCAGTACTTC.

The V and J genes are TRBV19 and TRBJ1-1, with D perhaps TRBD1 (5 bases). This CDR3 comprises 13 residues. V was cut by 6 bases and J by 7 bases, with 15 bases left in between. Germline values: CDR1 LNHDA, CDR2 SQIVND (reference sequence). In DNA form, the CDR3 reads TGTGCCAGTAGGGAAACCGGGACCCTTGAAGCTTTCTTT. Translated, it gives CASRETGTLEAFF.

The rearrangement joins TRBV7-9 to TRBJ1-1; 7 bases map to TRBD1. This CDR3 spans 18 amino acids. V shed 1 base, J shed 4 bases, and the junction held 15 bases outside the gene matches. The germline V gene encodes CDR1 SEHNR and CDR2 FQNEAQ (reference sequence). CDR3 loop: CASSLGPDRVPDGTEAFF. Written as DNA, the CDR3 is TGTGCCAGCAGCTTAGGTCCCGACAGGGTGCCGGATGGCACTGAAGCTTTCTTT.

The rearrangement joins TRBV2 to TRBJ1-5; a weak D match, TRBD1 (5 bases). The CDR3 has 13 amino acids. Trimming stripped 6 bases from V and 4 bases from J, with 10 bases between. Per the germline V gene, CDR1 is SNHLY and CDR2 is FYNNEI. CDR3 region: CASRGDQNQPQHF. CDR3 nucleotides: TGTGCCAGCAGAGGGGATCAAAATCAGCCCCAGCATTTT.

The chain employs TRBV12-3 or TRBV12-4 and TRBJ2-2; no clear D. The CDR3 loop spans 13 amino acids. The V end was cut by 7 bases, the J end by 3 bases, with 9 bases between. CDR3 bases: TGTGCCAGCACCTCTTTAGACACCGGGGAGCTGTTTTTT. Residues: CASTSLDTGELFF.

V gene TRBV13 combines with J gene TRBJ2-7; 9 positions agree with TRBD2. CDR3 length: 15 residues. Unmatched junction bases numbered 13, after V lost 9 bases and J lost 4 bases. Looked up from germline, CDR1 is PRHDT and CDR2 is FYEKMQ (reference sequence). CDR3 bases: TGTGCCAGGGGGCGGGGTTGCCTAGCGGGGTACGAGCAGTACTTC. Translating gives CARGRGCLAGYEQYF.